This note documents a single TCR beta chain sequence. Its antigen remains unidentified. This specimen belongs to a study of cytomegalovirus exposure and HLA in healthy donors. Whole-study findings and limits: A previous analysis found most TCR beta V segments productive roughly 87% or roughly 30% of the time. The study carried out a later analysis of TCR beta sequences. It associated some 15,000 of them with specific HLA alleles at a false discovery rate of 0.05. A later analysis by the authors found several of the most significant clusters apparently linked to common viral pathogens.

The CDR3 is 14 amino acids. CDR1 and CDR2 (germline): MNHNY, SVGAGI (reference sequence). Trimming took off 0 bases at V and 5 bases at J, with 10 bases between the two ends. The PCR ran on 60 Vbeta and 13 Jbeta primers. TCRdb keeps only in-frame clones here, not all; method: immunoSEQ multiplex PCR. This table lists tens of thousands of clones. The TCR sequence derives from a woman in her sixties or seventies in good health and CMV-seropositive. The sequenced sample consisted of PBMCs. V is TRBV6-6 and J is TRBJ1-1; weak D call: TRBD1 (5 bases). The DNA for the CDR3 is TGTGCCAGCAGTTACTCTGGGGGGAGGACTGAAGCTTTCTTT. Amino acids: CASSYSGGRTEAFF.